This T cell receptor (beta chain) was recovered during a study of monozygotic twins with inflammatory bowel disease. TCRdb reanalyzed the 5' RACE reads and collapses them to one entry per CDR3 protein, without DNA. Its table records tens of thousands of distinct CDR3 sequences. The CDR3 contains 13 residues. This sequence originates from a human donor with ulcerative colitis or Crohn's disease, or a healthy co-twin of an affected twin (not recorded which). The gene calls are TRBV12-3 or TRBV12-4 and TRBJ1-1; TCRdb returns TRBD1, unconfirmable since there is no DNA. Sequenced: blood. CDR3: CASSLGRGSEAFF.